These T cell receptor beta chains were read from a single sample in a study of T cell repertoires in cytomegalovirus infection. Via MiXCR, TCRdb re-called the reads, giving one row per CDR3 protein. Of about 100,000 distinct CDR3 sequences listed, around a quarter are singletons. The source material was CD8+ T cells from PBMCs. All receptors derive from a human donor in good health (CMV status not recorded). Some clones in this sample may be carry-over from other donors' samples. The conserved cysteine and the conserved F or W are not part of the CDR3 here. Clone size is stated in some rows and not others, as once, few, many or a class when expanded.

j_call clone_size v_call cdr3_aa
TRBJ2-2 few TRBV20-1 SARGTGGVQETGELF
TRBJ2-7 many TRBV28 ASSPRPTGGDEQY
TRBJ2-7 NA TRBV7-2 ASSNLWDSWEQY
TRBJ2-5 many TRBV7-9 ASSSSTRGWEETQY
TRBJ2-7 NA TRBV7-6 ASSSRGAHEQY
TRBJ1-5 NA TRBV7-6 ASSLEGGGSNQPQH
TRBJ2-7 once TRBV14 ASSQVSGQGPYEQY
TRBJ2-7 many TRBV7-8 ASSLGTRTFEQY
TRBJ1-1 NA TRBV20-1 SARDLQGTTKAF
TRBJ2-3 NA TRBV6-5 ASSSLTLDTQY
TRBJ2-1 few TRBV20-1 SAREEASGELNEQF
TRBJ2-2 NA TRBV7-6 ASSSRLRLAAGELF
TRBJ2-1 NA TRBV6-6 ASSYQTSGGDEQF
TRBJ1-4 NA TRBV5-5 ASSQGQGPEKLF
TRBJ2-5 many TRBV7-9 ASSLTQDQETQY
TRBJ2-4 NA TRBV5-6 ASSGGTGLAKNIQY
TRBJ2-2 many TRBV3-1 ASSLYGELF